The rows below give T cell receptor beta chains drawn from one sample of a study of vaccination effects on CD4 cells after COVID-19. Sequencing was performed with immunoSEQ multiplex PCR; in TCRdb, only in-frame clones are kept and a portion is missing. Of under 85,000 clones in the sample, about 74% were seen once. Their specific antigens are unknown. The sample consisted of CD4+ T cells from PBMCs cultured with HCoV-229E spike peptides, taken before COVID-19 vaccination. The receptor source for this set is a human donor who received a COVID-19 vaccine. CDR3s include the opening cysteine and the closing phenylalanine or tryptophan. The D gene is left open where the match is weak. Clone size is given for some rows only: seen once, a few or many times, or a class if the clone is expanded.

v_gene	abundance	j_gene	d_gene	CDR3aa	CDR3nt
TRBV24-1	NA	TRBJ2-2	TRBD1	CATSREGGQGDTGELFF	TGTGCCACCAGCCGAGAAGGGGGACAGGGGGACACCGGGGAGCTGTTTTTT
TRBV5-1	few	TRBJ2-2	NA	CASSQTGNTGELFF	TGCGCCAGCAGCCAGACAGGAAACACCGGGGAGCTGTTTTTT
TRBV28	few	TRBJ1-1	TRBD1	CASSLPGGNTEAFF	TGTGCCAGCAGTTTACCAGGGGGGAACACTGAAGCTTTCTTT
TRBV5-5	NA	TRBJ1-1	NA	CASSLGGRTEAFF	TGTGCCAGCAGCTTGGGGGGTCGCACTGAAGCTTTCTTT
TRBV6-5	NA	TRBJ1-3	NA	CASRPAFSGNTIYF	TGTGCCAGCAGACCAGCTTTTTCTGGAAACACCATATATTTT
TRBV5-1	few	TRBJ2-2	NA	CASSLFDGNTGELFF	TGCGCCAGCAGCTTGTTCGATGGGAACACCGGGGAGCTGTTTTTT
TRBV30	NA	TRBJ2-1	TRBD2	CAWRTSGGLNNEQFF	TGTGCCTGGAGAACTAGCGGGGGCCTTAACAATGAGCAGTTCTTC
TRBV3-1/TRBV3-2	NA	TRBJ1-5	NA	CASSQVALRMGNQPQHF	TGTGCCAGCAGCCAAGTAGCCCTTAGGATGGGCAATCAGCCCCAGCATTTT
TRBV6-5	NA	TRBJ2-1	NA	CATNLRGVGYNEQFF	TGTGCCACCAACCTCCGAGGGGTGGGCTACAATGAGCAGTTCTTC
TRBV19	NA	TRBJ1-1	NA	CASTPEAVSAEAFF	TGTGCCAGTACCCCCGAAGCGGTAAGCGCTGAAGCTTTCTTT
TRBV6-5	NA	TRBJ1-6	NA	CASSLQGTVSPLHF	TGTGCCAGCAGTCTACAGGGTACGGTTTCACCCCTCCACTTT
TRBV19	few	TRBJ2-1	TRBD1	CASRKQGVANNEQFF	TGTGCCAGTAGAAAGCAGGGGGTCGCAAACAATGAGCAGTTCTTC
TRBV12-3/TRBV12-4	NA	TRBJ1-2	NA	CASSLTTYGYTF	TGTGCCAGCAGTTTAACGACCTATGGCTACACCTTC
TRBV30	NA	TRBJ1-6	NA	CAWRRQVNSPLHF	TGTGCCTGGAGGAGACAGGTTAATTCACCCCTCCACTTT
TRBV11-2	NA	TRBJ2-5	NA	CASSSPLGLRGPQETQYF	TGTGCCAGCAGCTCCCCCCTGGGTTTGCGGGGGCCCCAAGAGACCCAGTACTTC
TRBV6-2/TRBV6-3	NA	TRBJ2-3	NA	CASSSPLAGGTDTQYF	TGTGCCAGCAGTTCTCCCTTGGCGGGCGGCACAGATACGCAGTATTTT
TRBV7-2	NA	TRBJ1-1	NA	CASSPVGGTEAFF	TGTGCCAGCAGCCCGGTTGGAGGTACTGAAGCTTTCTTT
TRBV6-5	NA	TRBJ2-5	NA	CASREGPRGTQYF	TGTGCCAGCAGGGAGGGCCCCCGAGGGACCCAGTACTTC
TRBV7-6	NA	TRBJ2-2	NA	CASSSDRPANTGELFF	TGTGCCAGCAGCTCAGACAGGCCCGCGAACACCGGGGAGCTGTTTTTT
TRBV5-1	NA	TRBJ2-2	TRBD2	CASSREGGPPTGELFF	TGCGCCAGCAGCCGGGAGGGGGGGCCCCCCACCGGGGAGCTGTTTTTT
TRBV7-3	NA	TRBJ2-5	NA	CASSLSPPGPKETQYF	TGTGCCAGCAGCTTGAGTCCACCTGGCCCTAAAGAGACCCAGTACTTC
TRBV5-6	NA	TRBJ2-1	TRBD1	CASSLDRDRPYNEQFF	TGTGCCAGCAGCTTGGATCGGGACAGACCCTACAATGAGCAGTTCTTC
TRBV29-1	NA	TRBJ2-5	TRBD2	CSVAYGGAGETQYF	TGCAGCGTAGCGTACGGGGGGGCCGGGGAGACCCAGTACTTC
TRBV27	NA	TRBJ2-5	NA	CASSFLGRAGGRETQYF	TGTGCCAGCAGTTTCTTGGGAAGGGCCGGGGGTCGGGAGACCCAGTACTTC
TRBV5-1	NA	TRBJ1-5	TRBD1	CASSLGQGFNQPQHF	TGCGCCAGCAGCTTGGGACAGGGATTTAATCAGCCCCAGCATTTT
TRBV5-1	NA	TRBJ2-1	TRBD2	CASSWGGTSGAEQFF	TGCGCCAGCAGCTGGGGTGGGACTAGCGGGGCCGAGCAGTTCTTC
TRBV6-6	NA	TRBJ2-2	NA	CASSYDGAGELFF	TGTGCCAGCAGTTACGACGGGGCCGGGGAGCTGTTTTTT
TRBV7-8	NA	TRBJ1-2	NA	CASSPEGLRRGGYTF	TGTGCCAGCAGCCCGGAGGGCTTACGGAGGGGTGGCTACACCTTC
TRBV6-5	NA	TRBJ1-2	TRBD1	CASSWDRPNYGYTF	TGTGCCAGCAGTTGGGACAGACCTAACTATGGCTACACCTTC
TRBV12-3/TRBV12-4	NA	TRBJ1-1	NA	CASSLMRNTEAFF	TGTGCCAGCAGTTTAATGAGGAACACTGAAGCTTTCTTT
TRBV5-4	NA	TRBJ2-3	NA	CASSLGLYTDTQYF	TGTGCCAGCAGCTTAGGGCTTTACACAGATACGCAGTATTTT
TRBV3-1/TRBV3-2	NA	TRBJ2-1	NA	CASSQDLVTGAREQFF	TGTGCCAGCAGCCAAGATCTTGTAACGGGGGCCCGGGAGCAGTTCTTC
TRBV9	NA	TRBJ2-5	NA	CASSVGSLSRQETQYF	TGTGCCAGCAGCGTAGGCTCCCTGTCCCGCCAAGAGACCCAGTACTTC
TRBV9	NA	TRBJ1-5	NA	CASSVWLDSPLGNQPQHF	TGTGCCAGCAGCGTATGGCTGGACAGTCCGTTGGGGAATCAGCCCCAGCATTTT
TRBV19	once	TRBJ1-1	NA	CASSSAGGAAFF	TGTGCCAGTAGTTCCGCCGGTGGTGCGGCTTTCTTT
TRBV7-2	NA	TRBJ1-1	NA	CASSRRSGKYTEAFF	TGTGCCAGCAGCCGCCGGTCGGGGAAGTACACTGAAGCTTTCTTT
TRBV3-1/TRBV3-2	NA	TRBJ2-2	NA	CASGRQVNTGELFF	TGTGCCAGCGGACGACAGGTGAACACCGGGGAGCTGTTTTTT
TRBV14	NA	TRBJ1-2	NA	CASSQDGRYGYTF	TGTGCCAGCAGCCAAGATGGCCGGTATGGCTACACCTTC
TRBV6-4	few	TRBJ2-1	TRBD2	CASSTSGFPGDEQFF	TGTGCCAGCAGCACTAGCGGGTTCCCCGGGGATGAGCAGTTCTTC
TRBV6-6	NA	TRBJ2-2	TRBD1	CASFGGQGRTGELFF	TGTGCCAGCTTCGGGGGACAGGGAAGGACCGGGGAGCTGTTTTTT
TRBV7-9	few	TRBJ2-5	NA	CASSLRSETQYF	TGTGCCAGCAGCCTTAGGTCCGAGACCCAGTACTTC
TRBV5-1	NA	TRBJ1-2	NA	CASSPSGAARYGYTF	TGCGCCAGCTCGCCGTCGGGGGCGGCTCGCTATGGCTACACCTTC
TRBV18	NA	TRBJ2-1	NA	CASSPNLNYNEQFF	TGTGCCAGCTCACCAAACCTCAACTACAATGAGCAGTTCTTC
TRBV29-1	few	TRBJ1-1	NA	CSVEDPNSAEAFF	TGCAGCGTTGAGGACCCTAACTCTGCTGAAGCTTTCTTT
TRBV5-1	few	TRBJ2-1	NA	CASSLAANSYNEQFF	TGCGCCAGCAGCTTGGCAGCTAACTCCTACAATGAGCAGTTCTTC